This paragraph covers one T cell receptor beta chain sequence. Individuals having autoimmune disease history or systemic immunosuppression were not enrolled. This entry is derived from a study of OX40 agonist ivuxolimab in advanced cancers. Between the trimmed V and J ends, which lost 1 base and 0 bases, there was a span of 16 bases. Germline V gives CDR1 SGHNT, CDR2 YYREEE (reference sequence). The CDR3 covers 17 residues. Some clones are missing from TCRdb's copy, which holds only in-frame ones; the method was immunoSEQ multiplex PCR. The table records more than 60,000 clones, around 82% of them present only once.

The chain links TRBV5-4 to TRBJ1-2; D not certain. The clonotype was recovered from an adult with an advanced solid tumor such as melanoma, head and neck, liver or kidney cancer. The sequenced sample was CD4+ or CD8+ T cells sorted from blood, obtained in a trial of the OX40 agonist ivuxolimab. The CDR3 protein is CASSLFRSSLANYGYTF. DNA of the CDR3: TGTGCCAGCAGCTTGTTTAGATCTTCTTTAGCTAACTATGGCTACACCTTC. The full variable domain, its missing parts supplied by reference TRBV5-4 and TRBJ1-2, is ETGVTQSPTHLIKTRGQQVTLRCSSQSGHNTVSWYQQALGQGPQFIFQYYREEENGRGNFPPRFSGLQFPNYSSELNVNALELDDSALYLCASSLFRSSLANYGYTFGSGTRLTVV.